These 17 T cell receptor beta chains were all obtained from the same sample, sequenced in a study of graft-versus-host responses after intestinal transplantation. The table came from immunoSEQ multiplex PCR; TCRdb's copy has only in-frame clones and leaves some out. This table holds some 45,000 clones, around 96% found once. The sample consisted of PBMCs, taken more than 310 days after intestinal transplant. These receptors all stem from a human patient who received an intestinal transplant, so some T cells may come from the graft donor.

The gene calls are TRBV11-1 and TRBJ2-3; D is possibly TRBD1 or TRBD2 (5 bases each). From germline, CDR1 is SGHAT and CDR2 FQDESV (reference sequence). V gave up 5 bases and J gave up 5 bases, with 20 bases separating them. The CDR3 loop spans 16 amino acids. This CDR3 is CASSRGGWSSQDTQYF. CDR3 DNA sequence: TGTGCCAGCAGCAGGGGCGGGTGGTCTAGTCAAGATACGCAGTATTTT.

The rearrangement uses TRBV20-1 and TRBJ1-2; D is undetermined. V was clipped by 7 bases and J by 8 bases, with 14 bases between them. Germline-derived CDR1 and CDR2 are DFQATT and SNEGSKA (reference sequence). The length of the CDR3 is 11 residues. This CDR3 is CSVWRRRGYTF. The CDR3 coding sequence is TGCAGTGTCTGGAGGAGGAGGGGCTACACCTTC.

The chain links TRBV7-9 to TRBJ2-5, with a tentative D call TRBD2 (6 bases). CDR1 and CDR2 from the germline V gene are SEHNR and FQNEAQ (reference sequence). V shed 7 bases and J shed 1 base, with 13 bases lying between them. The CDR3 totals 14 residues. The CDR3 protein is CASTLRDFQETQYF. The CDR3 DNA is TGTGCCAGCACCTTGAGGGACTTCCAAGAGACCCAGTACTTC.

CDR3 sequence (DNA): TGTGCCTGGTCGCAGGGGGCCTGGGAGACCCAGTACTTC. Amino acids: CAWSQGAWETQYF. The rearrangement links TRBV30 to TRBJ2-5, with 8 bases aligning to TRBD1. V dropped 5 bases and J dropped 5; count of bases not matched to a gene: 7. CDR3 length: 13 amino acids. CDR1 GTSNPN and CDR2 SVGIG come from the germline V gene (reference sequence).

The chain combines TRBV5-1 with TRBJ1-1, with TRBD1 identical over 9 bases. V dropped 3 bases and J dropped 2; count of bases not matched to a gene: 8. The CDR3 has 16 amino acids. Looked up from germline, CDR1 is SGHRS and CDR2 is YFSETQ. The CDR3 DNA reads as TGCGCCAGCAGCTCGGTGGGGGACAGGGTAAACACTGAAGCTTTCTTT. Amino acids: CASSSVGDRVNTEAFF.

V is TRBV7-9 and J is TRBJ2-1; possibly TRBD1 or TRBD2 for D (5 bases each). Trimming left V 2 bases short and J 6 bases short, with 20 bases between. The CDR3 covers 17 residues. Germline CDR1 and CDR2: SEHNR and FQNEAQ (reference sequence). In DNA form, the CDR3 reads TGTGCCAGCAGCTTACGTCCCATGGGGGAGCGAAGCAATGAGCAGTTCTTC. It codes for CASSLRPMGERSNEQFF.

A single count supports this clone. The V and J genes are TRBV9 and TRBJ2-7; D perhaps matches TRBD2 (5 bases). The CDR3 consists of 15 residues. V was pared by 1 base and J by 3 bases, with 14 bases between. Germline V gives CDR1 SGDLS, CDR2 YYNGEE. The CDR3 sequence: CASSVTGNPIYEQYF. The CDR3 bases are TGTGCCAGCAGCGTAACCGGGAATCCTATCTACGAGCAGTACTTC.

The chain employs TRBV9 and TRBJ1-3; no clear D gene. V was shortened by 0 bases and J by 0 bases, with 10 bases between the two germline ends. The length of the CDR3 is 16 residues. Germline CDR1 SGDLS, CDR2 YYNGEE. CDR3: CASSVGGGVSGNTIYF. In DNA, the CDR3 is TGTGCCAGCAGCGTAGGGGGTGGGGTCTCTGGAAACACCATATATTTT.

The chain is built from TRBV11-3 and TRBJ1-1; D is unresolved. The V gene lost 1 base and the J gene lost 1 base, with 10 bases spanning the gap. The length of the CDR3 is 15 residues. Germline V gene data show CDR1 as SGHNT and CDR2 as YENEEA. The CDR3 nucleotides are TGTGCCAGCAGCTTAGGAGGTGCCGGGAACACTGAAGCTTTCTTT. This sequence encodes CASSLGGAGNTEAFF.

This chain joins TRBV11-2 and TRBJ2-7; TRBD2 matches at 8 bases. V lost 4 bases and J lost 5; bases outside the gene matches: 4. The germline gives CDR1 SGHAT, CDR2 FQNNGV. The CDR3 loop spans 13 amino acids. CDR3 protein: CASSSGGRDEQYF. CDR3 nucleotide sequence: TGTGCCAGCAGCTCGGGAGGGCGGGACGAGCAGTACTTC.

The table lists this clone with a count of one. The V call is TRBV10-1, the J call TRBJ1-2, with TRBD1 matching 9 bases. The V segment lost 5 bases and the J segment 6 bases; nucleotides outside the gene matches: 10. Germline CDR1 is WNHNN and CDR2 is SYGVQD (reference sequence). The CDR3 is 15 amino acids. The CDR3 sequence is CASSTGTGTQDGYTF. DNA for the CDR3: TGCGCCAGCAGTACCGGGACAGGGACTCAGGATGGCTACACCTTC.

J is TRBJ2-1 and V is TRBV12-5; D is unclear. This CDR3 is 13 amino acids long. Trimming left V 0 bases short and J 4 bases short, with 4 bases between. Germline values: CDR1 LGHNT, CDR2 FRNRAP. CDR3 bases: TGTGCTAGTGGTTTGGTGGTTTACAATGAGCAGTTCTTC. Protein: CASGLVVYNEQFF.

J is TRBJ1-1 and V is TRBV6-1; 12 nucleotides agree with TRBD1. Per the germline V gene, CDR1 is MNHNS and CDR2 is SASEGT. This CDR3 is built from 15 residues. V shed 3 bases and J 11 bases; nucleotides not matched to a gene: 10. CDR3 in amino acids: CASSEPGQGARWAFF. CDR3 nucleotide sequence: TGTGCCAGCAGTGAGCCGGGACAGGGGGCGCGTTGGGCTTTCTTT.

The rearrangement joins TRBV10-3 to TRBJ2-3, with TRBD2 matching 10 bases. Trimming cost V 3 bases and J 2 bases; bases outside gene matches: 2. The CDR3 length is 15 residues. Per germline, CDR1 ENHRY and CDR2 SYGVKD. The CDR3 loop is CAISEGTSDTDTQYF. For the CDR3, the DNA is TGTGCCATCAGTGAAGGGACTAGCGACACAGATACGCAGTATTTT.

The CDR3 nucleotides read TGTGCCAGCAGTAGGACAGGGGCCCCGGGGGAGACCCAGTACTTC. Amino acids: CASSRTGAPGETQYF. The chain recombines TRBV6-5 with TRBJ2-5; 9 bases are a match to TRBD1. J gave up 5 bases and V 5 bases, and 9 bases lay outside the gene matches. The germline V gene has CDR1 MNHEY and CDR2 SVGAGI. This CDR3 contains 15 residues.

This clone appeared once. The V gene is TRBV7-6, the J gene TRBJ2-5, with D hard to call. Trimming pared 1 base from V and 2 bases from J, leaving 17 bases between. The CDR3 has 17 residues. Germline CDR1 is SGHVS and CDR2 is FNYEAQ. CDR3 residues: CASSLVPRQSLQETQYF. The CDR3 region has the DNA TGTGCCAGCAGCTTAGTCCCCCGGCAGAGCTTACAAGAGACCCAGTACTTC.

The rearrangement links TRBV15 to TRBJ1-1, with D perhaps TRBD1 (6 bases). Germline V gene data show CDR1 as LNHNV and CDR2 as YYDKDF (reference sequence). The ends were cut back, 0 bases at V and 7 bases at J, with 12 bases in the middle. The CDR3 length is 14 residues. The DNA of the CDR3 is TGTGCCACCAGCAGAGACAGGGGCGCGATTGAAGCTTTCTTT. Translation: CATSRDRGAIEAFF.